A single sample gave rise to the 26 T cell receptor beta chains below, sequenced in a study of OX40 agonist ivuxolimab in advanced cancers. TCRdb keeps only in-frame clones here, not all; method: immunoSEQ multiplex PCR. The top ten hold roughly 6.5% of the sample, which has about 69,000 clones, more than 80% seen once. The sample in question was CD4+ or CD8+ T cells sorted from blood, obtained in a trial of the OX40 agonist ivuxolimab. The receptors were sampled from an adult with an advanced solid tumor such as melanoma, head and neck, liver or kidney cancer.

This rearrangement joins TRBV7-9 to TRBJ1-2; D remains unclear. Trimming stripped 6 bases from V and 0 bases from J, with 17 bases between. The germline gives CDR1 SEHNR, CDR2 FQNEAQ (reference sequence). This CDR3 is 16 amino acids long. This CDR3 reads CASSYTRSLPNYGYTF. The CDR3 coding sequence is TGTGCCAGCAGTTACACTCGATCCCTTCCTAACTATGGCTACACCTTC.

This clone is a singleton in its sample. V usage is TRBV7-9 and J usage is TRBJ1-1; 7 bases fit TRBD1. The CDR3 spans 15 residues. The V gene's germline CDR1 is SEHNR and CDR2 FQNEAQ (reference sequence). The V segment lost 2 bases and the J segment 4 bases; nucleotides outside the gene matches: 7. In DNA form, the CDR3 reads TGTGCCAGCAGCTTAACGGGGGCAGGGGGCACTGAAGCTTTCTTT. Protein sequence: CASSLTGAGGTEAFF.

This clone was seen only a few times. The rearrangement links TRBV4-2 to TRBJ1-5; D remains unclear. CDR1 is LGHNA and CDR2 is YNFKEQ in the germline V gene. This CDR3 region has 16 residues. Trimming took 0 bases from V and 2 from J, leaving 11 bases between them. The CDR3 region has the DNA TGTGCCAGCAGCCAAGAGGCCTACGGGGGCAATCAGCCCCAGCATTTT. It translates to CASSQEAYGGNQPQHF.

The chain couples TRBV27 to TRBJ1-2; 7 nucleotides line up with TRBD1. The germline V gene encodes CDR1 MNHEY and CDR2 SMNVEV (reference sequence). The V and J ends lost 5 bases and 3 bases, in that order; junction bases with no gene match: 9. CDR3 length: 15 residues. The DNA of the CDR3 is TGTGCCAGCAGTACCCGACAGGGTATCCACTATGGCTACACCTTC. This encodes CASSTRQGIHYGYTF.

The chain is built from TRBV29-1 and TRBJ2-1; D is tentatively TRBD1 or TRBD2 (5 bases each). This CDR3 region has 15 residues. V was clipped by 8 bases and J by 3 bases, with 20 bases between them. The germline CDR1 and CDR2 sequences are SQVTM and ANQGSEA. DNA of the CDR3: TGCAGCATGAACGGGGCTTTCCCCCGCTACAATGAGCAGTTCTTC. Amino acid sequence: CSMNGAFPRYNEQFF.

This chain uses TRBV12-5 with TRBJ1-4; D is ambiguous. V was shortened by 3 bases and J by 5 bases, with 7 bases between the two germline ends. The CDR3 loop spans 13 amino acids. Germline CDR1 reads LGHNT; CDR2 reads FRNRAP. The CDR3 DNA reads TGTGCTAGTGGTTTAGGACTGAATGAAAAACTGTTTTTT. It yields the protein CASGLGLNEKLFF.

The chain has TRBV2 and TRBJ2-3, with 7 bases fitting TRBD2. Losses at the gene ends were 8 bases for V and 2 bases for J; bases not matched to a gene: 4. The CDR3 runs 13 residues. From germline, CDR1 is SNHLY and CDR2 FYNNEI. The CDR3 DNA sequence: TGTGCCAGCCTAGCGGATCACACAGATACGCAGTATTTT. Its translation: CASLADHTDTQYF.

The CDR3 spells CASSLFPNWNYGYTF. The CDR3 coding sequence is TGTGCCAGCAGTTTATTTCCTAACTGGAACTATGGCTACACCTTC. V usage is TRBV27 and J usage is TRBJ1-2, with D hard to call. The CDR3 is made up of 15 amino acids. Germline loops: CDR1 MNHEY, CDR2 SMNVEV (reference sequence). Trimming cost V 1 base and J 2 bases, with 11 bases left between them.

The V call is TRBV27, the J call TRBJ2-7, with D tentatively TRBD1 (6 bases). Germline V CDR1 and CDR2: MNHEY, SMNVEV (reference sequence). This CDR3 has 15 residues. With 2 bases removed from V and 0 bases from J, the gap between germline ends came to 11 bases. This chain's CDR3 is CASSLAPGASYEQYF. The CDR3 DNA sequence: TGTGCCAGCAGTTTAGCTCCAGGGGCCTCCTACGAGCAGTACTTC.

The rearrangement links TRBV6-5 to TRBJ2-7; D gene unclear. The CDR3 covers 13 residues. V lost 0 bases and J lost 6, with 9 bases in between. The germline gives CDR1 MNHEY, CDR2 SVGAGI. The CDR3 here is CASSYSATAEQYF. The CDR3 bases are TGTGCCAGCAGTTACTCTGCCACCGCCGAGCAGTACTTC.

The genes are TRBV9 and TRBJ2-7; 10 bases agree with TRBD1. Germline assignment: CDR1 SGDLS and CDR2 YYNGEE. Trimming cost V 3 bases and J 4 bases; bases outside gene matches: 4. The length of the CDR3 is 14 residues. This CDR3 reads CASSATGGRYEQYF. CDR3 sequence (DNA): TGTGCCAGCAGCGCGACAGGGGGCCGGTACGAGCAGTACTTC.

There are a few counts of this clone. This chain joins TRBV9 and TRBJ1-1; D gene uncertain. V lost 3 bases and J lost 2, with 8 bases in between. This CDR3 is 13 amino acids long. Germline V lookup: CDR1 SGDLS, CDR2 YYNGEE. The CDR3 here is CASSAYLNTEAFF. In DNA, the CDR3 is TGTGCCAGCAGCGCCTACTTAAACACTGAAGCTTTCTTT.

The genes are TRBV4-1 and TRBJ1-4; D is undetermined. V was shortened by 0 bases and J by 0 bases, with 8 bases between the two germline ends. The CDR3 sequence is 16 residues long. Germline lookup yields CDR1 MGHRA and CDR2 YSYEKL. The CDR3 DNA reads as TGCGCCAGCAGCCAAGAGCACACCTCAACTAATGAAAAACTGTTTTTT. Protein: CASSQEHTSTNEKLFF.

The V gene is TRBV9, the J gene TRBJ2-2, with D unresolved. The CDR3 runs to 12 residues. V was cut by 3 bases and J by 5 bases, with 5 bases left in between. CDR1 is SGDLS and CDR2 is YYNGEE in the germline V gene. This CDR3 reads CASSDWTGELFF. The CDR3 DNA is TGTGCCAGCAGCGATTGGACCGGGGAGCTGTTTTTT.

Only a few counts were recorded for this clone. The chain couples TRBV27 to TRBJ1-1; tentatively, D is TRBD1 (5 bases). The CDR3 is 14 amino acids. V was cut by 4 bases and J by 10 bases, with 19 bases left in between. Germline lookup yields CDR1 MNHEY and CDR2 SMNVEV (reference sequence). CDR3 residues: CASSSMMAGFGAFF. The CDR3 bases are TGTGCCAGCAGTTCTATGATGGCAGGGTTTGGAGCTTTCTTT.

The J gene is TRBJ2-7, the V gene TRBV4-3; 9 bases fit TRBD2. With 0 bases clipped from V and 3 bases from J, the junction kept 6 bases outside the gene matches. Germline V CDR1 and CDR2: LGHNA, YSLEER. This CDR3 contains 16 residues. The CDR3: CASSQDRTSGYYEQYF. CDR3 DNA sequence: TGCGCCAGCAGCCAAGACCGTACTAGCGGGTACTACGAGCAGTACTTC.

Concerning this clone: Germline is not matched at one junction end, which may reflect a read error. The CDR3 spells CATSREGGDLRSIF. The CDR3 region has the DNA TGTGCCACCAGCAGAGAAGGGGGGGATCTGAGGAGCATTTTT. The V call is TRBV15, the J call TRBJ1-4, with TRBD1 as a possible D gene (6 bases). Per the germline V gene, CDR1 is LNHNV and CDR2 is YYDKDF (reference sequence). The CDR3 has 14 residues. The variable domain in full, completed from reference TRBV15 and TRBJ1-4, reads DAMVIQNPRYQVTQFGKPVTLSCSQTLNHNVMYWYQQKSSQAPKLLFHYYDKDFNNEADTPDNFQSRRPNTSFCFLDIRSPGLGDTAMYLCATSREGGDLRSIFGSGTQLSVL.

This chain joins TRBV21-1 and TRBJ1-1. TRBV21-1 is a pseudogene. The CDR3 spans 15 residues. The CDR3 nucleotides read TGTGCCAGCAGCAAAGAAAGGGGAGAGAACACTGAAGCTTTCTTT. It yields the protein CASSKERGENTEAFF.

CDR3 sequence reads: CASIGTGREEQYF. Here the CDR3 DNA reads TGTGCCAGCATAGGGACAGGCCGTGAAGAGCAGTACTTC. The chain combines TRBV2 with TRBJ2-7, with 8 bases fitting TRBD1. Trimming removed 7 bases from V and 7 bases from J; junction bases left unmatched: 9. CDR3 size: 13 residues. Germline V gene sequence: CDR1 SNHLY, CDR2 FYNNEI.

The rearrangement joins TRBV10-3 to TRBJ1-2; D perhaps matches TRBD1 (6 bases). Germline assignment: CDR1 ENHRY and CDR2 SYGVKD. The CDR3 is 14 residues long. V was trimmed by 0 bases and J by 4 bases, leaving 9 bases between them. The CDR3 nucleotides read TGTGCCATCAGTGAGTCGACGGACAGCTATGGCTACACCTTC. It codes for CAISESTDSYGYTF.

This chain uses TRBV6-5 with TRBJ1-1; 8 bases match TRBD1. The CDR3 is made up of 14 amino acids. Germline CDR1 reads MNHEY; CDR2 reads SVGAGI. J was trimmed by 2 bases and V by 4 bases; bases with no gene match: 3. The CDR3 loop is CASSLGQANTEAFF. In DNA form, the CDR3 reads TGTGCCAGCAGTTTGGGACAGGCTAACACTGAAGCTTTCTTT.

V and J are TRBV7-9 and TRBJ2-1; D is perhaps TRBD1 (6 bases). Trimming cost V 3 bases and J 5 bases, with 8 bases left between them. The CDR3 is made up of 13 amino acids. Germline V lookup: CDR1 SEHNR, CDR2 FQNEAQ (reference sequence). The CDR3 DNA is TGTGCCAGCAGCTTTAACAGGGACAATGAGCAGTTCTTC. It yields the protein CASSFNRDNEQFF.

CDR3 region: CASSRTGYEQYF. The CDR3 DNA is TGTGCCAGCTCGAGAACAGGCTACGAGCAGTACTTC. The chain carries TRBV27 and TRBJ2-7; a weak D match, TRBD1 (5 bases). In germline, CDR1 is MNHEY, CDR2 SMNVEV (reference sequence). CDR3 length: 12 residues. Trimming took 8 bases from V and 3 from J, leaving 11 bases between them.

The chain combines TRBV19 with TRBJ1-1; D is unresolved. Between the trimmed V and J ends, which lost 3 bases and 1 base, there was a span of 6 bases. CDR3 length: 13 residues. Germline CDR1 and CDR2: LNHDA and SQIVND (reference sequence). CDR3 DNA: TGTGCCAGTAGTATTCGGGGGAACACTGAAGCTTTCTTT. This translates into CASSIRGNTEAFF.

This sequence joins TRBV30 and TRBJ1-1; possible D gene TRBD1, 5 bases. Germline V gives CDR1 GTSNPN, CDR2 SVGIG (reference sequence). The CDR3 consists of 12 residues. CDR3 coding DNA: TGTGCTAGTCACAGGAGGGACACTGAAGCTTTCTTT. Translated: CASHRRDTEAFF.

This clone has just one count. V gene TRBV5-8 combines with J gene TRBJ1-2; D is perhaps TRBD1 (6 bases). CDR1 SGHTS and CDR2 YDEGEE come from the germline V gene. Trimming removed 4 bases from V and 8 bases from J, with 21 bases in between. This CDR3 contains 15 residues. CDR3 in DNA: TGTGCCAGCAGCCCCCAGGAGGGGGAACTTCGGGGCTACACCTTC. It specifies CASSPQEGELRGYTF.